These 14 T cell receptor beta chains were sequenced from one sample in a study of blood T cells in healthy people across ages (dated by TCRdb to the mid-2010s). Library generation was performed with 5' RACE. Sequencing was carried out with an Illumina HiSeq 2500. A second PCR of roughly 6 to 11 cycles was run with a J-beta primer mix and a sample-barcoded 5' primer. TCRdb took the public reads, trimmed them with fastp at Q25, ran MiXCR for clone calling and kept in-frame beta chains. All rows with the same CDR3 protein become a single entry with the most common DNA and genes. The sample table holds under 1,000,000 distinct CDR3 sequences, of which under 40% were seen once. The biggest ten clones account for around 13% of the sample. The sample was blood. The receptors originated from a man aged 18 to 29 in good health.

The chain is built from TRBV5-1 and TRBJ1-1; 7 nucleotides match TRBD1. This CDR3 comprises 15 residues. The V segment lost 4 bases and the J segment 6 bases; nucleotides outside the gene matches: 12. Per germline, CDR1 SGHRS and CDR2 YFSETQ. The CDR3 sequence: CASSTTGALISEAFF. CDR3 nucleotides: TGCGCCAGCAGCACCACAGGGGCCCTTATCTCTGAAGCTTTCTTT.

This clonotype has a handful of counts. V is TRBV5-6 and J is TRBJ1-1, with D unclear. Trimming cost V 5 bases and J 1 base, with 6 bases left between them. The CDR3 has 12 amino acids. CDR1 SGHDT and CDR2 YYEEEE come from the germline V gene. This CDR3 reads CASRVSNTEAFF. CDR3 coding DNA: TGTGCCAGCAGGGTCTCGAACACTGAAGCTTTCTTT.

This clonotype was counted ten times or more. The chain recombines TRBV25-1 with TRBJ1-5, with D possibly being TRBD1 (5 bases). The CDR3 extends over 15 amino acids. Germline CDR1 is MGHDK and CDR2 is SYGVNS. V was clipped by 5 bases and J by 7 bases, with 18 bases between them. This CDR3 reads CASSPSGGGSQPQHF. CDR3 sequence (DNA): TGTGCCAGCAGTCCCTCGGGTGGGGGTTCCCAGCCCCAGCATTTT. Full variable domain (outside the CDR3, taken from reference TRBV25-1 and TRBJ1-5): EADIYQTPRYLVIGTGKKITLECSQTMGHDKMYWYQQDPGMELHLIHYSYGVNSTEKGDLSSESTVSRIRTEHFPLTLESARPSHTSQYLCASSPSGGGSQPQHFGDGTRLSIL.

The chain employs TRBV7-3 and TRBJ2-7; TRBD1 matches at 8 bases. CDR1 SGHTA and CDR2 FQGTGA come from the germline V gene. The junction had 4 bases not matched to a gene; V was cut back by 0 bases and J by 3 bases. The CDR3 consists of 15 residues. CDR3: CASSLTHGQGYEQYF. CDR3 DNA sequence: TGTGCCAGCAGCTTAACGCACGGACAGGGCTACGAGCAGTACTTC.

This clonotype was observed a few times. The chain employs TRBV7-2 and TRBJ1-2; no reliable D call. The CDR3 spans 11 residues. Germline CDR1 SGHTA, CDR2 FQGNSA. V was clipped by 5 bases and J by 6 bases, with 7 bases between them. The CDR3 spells CASSAFNGYTF. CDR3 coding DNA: TGTGCCAGCAGCGCCTTCAATGGCTACACCTTC.

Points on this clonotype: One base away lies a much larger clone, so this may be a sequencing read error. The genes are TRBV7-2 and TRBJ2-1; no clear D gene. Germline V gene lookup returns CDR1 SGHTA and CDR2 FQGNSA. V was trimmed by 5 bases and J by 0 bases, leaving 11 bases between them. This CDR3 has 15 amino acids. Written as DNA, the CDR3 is TGTGCCAGCAGCCTCCTCAGCAGCTCCTACAATGAGCAGTTCTTC. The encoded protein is CASSLLSSSYNEQFF.

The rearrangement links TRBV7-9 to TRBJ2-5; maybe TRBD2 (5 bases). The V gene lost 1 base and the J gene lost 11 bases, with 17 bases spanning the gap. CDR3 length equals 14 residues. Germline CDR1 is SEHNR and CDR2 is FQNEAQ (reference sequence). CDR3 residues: CASSLGQTTNEQYF. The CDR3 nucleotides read TGTGCCAGCAGCTTAGGCCAGACTACTAATGAGCAGTACTTC.

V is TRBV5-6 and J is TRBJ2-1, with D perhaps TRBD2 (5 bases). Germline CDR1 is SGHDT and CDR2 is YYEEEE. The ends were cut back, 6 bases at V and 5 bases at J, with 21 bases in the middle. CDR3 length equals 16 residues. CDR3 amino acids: CASTTRAGPSNNEQFF. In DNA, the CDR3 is TGTGCCAGCACCACTAGGGCAGGACCATCGAACAATGAGCAGTTCTTC.

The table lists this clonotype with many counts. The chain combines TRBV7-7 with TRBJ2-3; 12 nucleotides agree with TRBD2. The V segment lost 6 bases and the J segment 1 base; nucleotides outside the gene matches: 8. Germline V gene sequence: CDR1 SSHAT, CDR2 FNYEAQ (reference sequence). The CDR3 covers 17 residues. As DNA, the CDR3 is TGTGCCAGCAGTTCCTCTCGACTAGCGGGGGGCACAGATACGCAGTATTTT. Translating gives CASSSSRLAGGTDTQYF.

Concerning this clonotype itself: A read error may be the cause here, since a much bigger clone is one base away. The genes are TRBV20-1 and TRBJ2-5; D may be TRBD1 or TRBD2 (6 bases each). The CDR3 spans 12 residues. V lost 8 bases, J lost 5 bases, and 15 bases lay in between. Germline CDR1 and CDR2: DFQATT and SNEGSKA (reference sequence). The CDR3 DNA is TGCAGTACCACACGGGGGCTGGAGACCCAGTACTTC. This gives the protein CSTTRGLETQYF.

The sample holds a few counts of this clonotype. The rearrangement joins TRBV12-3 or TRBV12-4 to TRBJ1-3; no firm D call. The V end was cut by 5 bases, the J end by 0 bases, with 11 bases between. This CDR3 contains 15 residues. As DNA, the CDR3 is TGTGCCAGCAGTCAAGGGCGACACTCTGGAAACACCATATATTTT. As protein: CASSQGRHSGNTIYF.

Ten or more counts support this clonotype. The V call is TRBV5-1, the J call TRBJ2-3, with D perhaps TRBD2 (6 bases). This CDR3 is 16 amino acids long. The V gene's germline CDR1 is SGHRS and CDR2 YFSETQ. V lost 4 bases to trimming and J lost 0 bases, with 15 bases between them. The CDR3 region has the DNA TGCGCCAGCAGCCCCCGGAGGGATTCTAGCACAGATACGCAGTATTTT. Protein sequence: CASSPRRDSSTDTQYF.

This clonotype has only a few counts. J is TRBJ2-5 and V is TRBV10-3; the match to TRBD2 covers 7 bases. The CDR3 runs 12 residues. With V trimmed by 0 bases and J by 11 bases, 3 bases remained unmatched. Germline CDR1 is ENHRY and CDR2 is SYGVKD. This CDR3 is CAISESAGEQYF. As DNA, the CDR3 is TGTGCCATCAGTGAGTCGGCGGGGGAGCAGTACTTC.

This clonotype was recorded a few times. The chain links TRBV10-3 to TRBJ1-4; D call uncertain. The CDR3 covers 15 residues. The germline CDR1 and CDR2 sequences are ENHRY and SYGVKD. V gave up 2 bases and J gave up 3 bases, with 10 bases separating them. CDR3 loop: CAISESVHSNEKLFF. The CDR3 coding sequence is TGTGCCATCAGTGAGAGTGTCCATTCTAATGAAAAACTGTTTTTT.